These 10 T cell receptor beta chains share one sample of origin, sequenced in a study of blood T cell repertoires in COVID-19. The assay was immunoSEQ multiplex PCR, and TCRdb's table has in-frame clones only and misses some. In the table there are approximately 97,000 clones, approximately 90% of which are singletons. What was sequenced was peripheral blood. The source of these receptors is a man between 60 and 75 years old with acute or convalescent COVID-19.

The chain carries TRBV15 and TRBJ1-5, with D uncertain. The ends were cut back, 2 bases at V and 6 bases at J, with 11 bases in the middle. Germline V CDR1 and CDR2: LNHNV, YYDKDF (reference sequence). CDR3 size: 14 residues. CDR3 residues: CATSRSSTSQPQHF. CDR3 DNA: TGTGCCACCAGCAGATCTTCCACGAGTCAGCCCCAGCATTTT.

This clone appeared a single time. This chain connects TRBV5-1 to TRBJ1-1; D unresolved. Germline CDR1 SGHRS, CDR2 YFSETQ. CDR3 length: 15 amino acids. Between the trimmed V and J ends, which lost 0 bases and 2 bases, there was a span of 11 bases. CDR3 protein: CASSLVGSSNTEAFF. Written as DNA, the CDR3 is TGCGCCAGCAGCTTGGTTGGGAGTTCAAACACTGAAGCTTTCTTT.

The chain uses TRBV25-1 and TRBJ1-6, with 10 bases fitting TRBD1. CDR1 and CDR2 from the germline V gene are MGHDK and SYGVNS. The trim removed 7 bases at V and 10 bases at J, leaving 4 bases unmatched. This CDR3 contains 13 residues. DNA for the CDR3: TGTGCCAGCACGGGACAGGGGTTCTCACCCCTCCACTTT. It translates to CASTGQGFSPLHF. The full variable domain, its missing parts supplied by reference TRBV25-1 and TRBJ1-6, is EADIYQTPRYLVIGTGKKITLECSQTMGHDKMYWYQQDPGMELHLIHYSYGVNSTEKGDLSSESTVSRIRTEHFPLTLESARPSHTSQYLCASTGQGFSPLHFGNGTRLTVT.

The V gene is TRBV7-9, the J gene TRBJ2-5, with a tentative D call TRBD1 (6 bases). V gave up 5 bases and J gave up 5 bases, with 9 bases separating them. CDR3 length: 12 residues. Germline assignment: CDR1 SEHNR and CDR2 FQNEAQ (reference sequence). CDR3 nucleotide sequence: TGTGCCAGCAGCGGGCAGGGGGAGACCCAGTACTTC. This translates into CASSGQGETQYF. The whole variable domain, remainder taken from reference TRBV7-9 and TRBJ2-5, is DTGVSQNPRHKITKRGQNVTFRCDPISEHNRLYWYRQTLGQGPEFLTYFQNEAQLEKSRLLSDRFSAERPKGSFSTLEIQRTEQGDSAMYLCASSGQGETQYFGPGTRLLVL.

V gene TRBV5-1 combines with J gene TRBJ1-3; D perhaps matches TRBD1 (6 bases). The V end lost 0 bases, the J end lost 3 bases, and 10 bases lay between the germline ends. This CDR3 is built from 15 residues. Germline V gene lookup returns CDR1 SGHRS and CDR2 YFSETQ. In nucleotides, the CDR3 is TGCGCCAGCAGCTTGGACAGGGCCATTGGAAACACCATATATTTT. This encodes CASSLDRAIGNTIYF. The complete variable domain, with remaining parts taken from reference TRBV5-1 and TRBJ1-3, reads KAGVTQTPRYLIKTRGQQVTLSCSPISGHRSVSWYQQTPGQGLQFLFEYFSETQRNKGNFPGRFSGRQFSNSRSEMNVSTLELGDSALYLCASSLDRAIGNTIYFGEGSWLTVV.

J is TRBJ1-2 and V is TRBV7-2, with D maybe TRBD1 (5 bases). CDR3 length: 13 amino acids. Germline assignment: CDR1 SGHTA and CDR2 FQGNSA. The germline V and J ends were trimmed by 5 bases and 5 bases, with 12 bases remaining between them. The CDR3 coding sequence is TGTGCCAGCAGCCACGACAGCCAATATGGCTACACCTTC. Amino acids: CASSHDSQYGYTF.

The rearrangement uses TRBV5-1 and TRBJ1-1; D call uncertain. The V end lost 7 bases, the J end lost 2 bases, and 12 bases lay between the germline ends. The CDR3 length is 13 residues. Germline CDR1 and CDR2: SGHRS and YFSETQ. The CDR3 bases are TGCGCCAGCTCCCGTTTGTCCAACACTGAAGCTTTCTTT. Amino acid sequence: CASSRLSNTEAFF.

The chain joins TRBV4-2 to TRBJ2-2, with D possibly being TRBD1 (6 bases). The CDR3 extends over 18 amino acids. CDR1 and CDR2 (germline): LGHNA, YNFKEQ. Trimming cost V 3 bases and J 0 bases, with 17 bases left between them. The CDR3 sequence: CASSQTPRTETNTGELFF. The CDR3 DNA sequence: TGTGCCAGCAGCCAGACCCCTCGGACAGAAACGAACACCGGGGAGCTGTTTTTT.

J is TRBJ1-3 and V is TRBV7-9; TRBD1 agrees at 7 bases. CDR1 and CDR2 (germline): SEHNR, FQNEAQ (reference sequence). The length of the CDR3 is 18 residues. Trimming removed 4 bases from V and 4 bases from J; junction bases left unmatched: 16. CDR3 bases: TGTGCCAGCAGCTCGTCGGAGCAGGGGGGTAACGTAGGAAACACCATATATTTT. It codes for CASSSSEQGGNVGNTIYF. Full variable domain (missing parts from reference TRBV7-9 and TRBJ1-3): DTGVSQNPRHKITKRGQNVTFRCDPISEHNRLYWYRQTLGQGPEFLTYFQNEAQLEKSRLLSDRFSAERPKGSFSTLEIQRTEQGDSAMYLCASSSSEQGGNVGNTIYFGEGSWLTVV.

The V gene is TRBV5-4, the J gene TRBJ2-6, with D perhaps TRBD1 (6 bases). The V end lost 4 bases, the J end lost 0 bases, and 8 bases lay between the germline ends. CDR1 and CDR2 from the germline V gene are SGHNT and YYREEE (reference sequence). The CDR3 has 15 residues. This chain's CDR3 is CASSPDSSGANVLTF. CDR3 DNA sequence: TGTGCCAGCAGCCCGGACAGCTCTGGGGCCAACGTCCTGACTTTC.